The 11 T cell receptor beta chains listed next were all sequenced from one sample in a study of tumor-infiltrating lymphocytes in primary liver carcinoma. Alongside blood RNA obtained from unsorted whole blood, germline DNA was also extracted. TCR beta cDNA came from approximately 540 ng total RNA, primed with a constant-region primer. Three rounds of nested multiplex PCR with slightly modified ARM-PCR produced TCR beta libraries. The first two PCR rounds used TRBV1-TRBV30 forward primers with a C-beta reverse primer, around 10 cycles each. In TCRdb, the multiplex PCR reads were re-called with MiXCR into one record per CDR3 protein. The sample consists of about 200,000 distinct CDR3 sequences, 65% of them appearing once. Input material: peripheral blood. The receptors were gathered from a woman aged 55-75 years with primary liver carcinoma and hepatitis B virus infection.

This chain connects TRBV5-6 to TRBJ2-2; the D call may be TRBD1 or TRBD2 (5 bases each). CDR1 and CDR2 (germline): SGHDT, YYEEEE. This CDR3 is built from 19 residues. With 0 bases removed from V and 0 bases from J, the gap between germline ends came to 18 bases. The CDR3 bases are TGTGCCAGCAGCTTGGGACGGGGCCTGGGTAGCACGAACACCGGGGAGCTGTTTTTT. This sequence encodes CASSLGRGLGSTNTGELFF.

The chain carries TRBV24-1 and TRBJ2-1, with TRBD2 matching over 12 bases. V shed 3 bases, J shed 4 bases, and the junction held 15 bases outside the gene matches. Germline-derived CDR1 and CDR2 are KGHDR and SFDVKD. CDR3 length: 20 residues. The CDR3: CATSDPAGASGRGRYNEQFF. CDR3 bases: TGTGCCACCAGTGATCCGGCTGGGGCTAGCGGGAGGGGACGATACAATGAGCAGTTCTTC.

The genes are TRBV28 and TRBJ1-1; D is ambiguous. The germline V gene encodes CDR1 MDHEN and CDR2 SYDVKM. Trimming stripped 5 bases from V and 1 base from J, with 8 bases between. The length of the CDR3 is 13 residues. The CDR3 DNA sequence: TGTGCCAGCAGTCCCGCTACGAACACTGAAGCTTTCTTT. It is translated as CASSPATNTEAFF.

This clonotype was seen once. It may be a read error: a sequence one base away is much more abundant. This chain joins TRBV6-1 and TRBJ2-5; D unclear. Trimming took 4 bases from V and 3 from J, leaving 6 bases between them. This CDR3 spans 12 amino acids. The germline CDR1 and CDR2 sequences are MNHNS and SASEGT. DNA for the CDR3: TGTGCCAGCAGTGTACAGAAAGAGACCCAGTACTTC. Translation: CASSVQKETQYF.

This clonotype is deemed medium-sized. The gene calls are TRBV11-3 and TRBJ1-2, with a possible D match to TRBD1 (5 bases). Trimming took 5 bases from V and 2 from J, leaving 21 bases between them. CDR1 is SGHNT, CDR2 YENEEA, per germline. The CDR3 length is 17 residues. CDR3 residues: CASSPLTGPRTNYGYTF. The CDR3 region has the DNA TGTGCCAGCAGCCCTCTAACGGGACCGAGAACGAACTATGGCTACACCTTC.

This clonotype was seen only a few times. This may arise from a read error, as a much more abundant clone is one base away. The rearrangement uses TRBV30 and TRBJ2-7; TRBD2 matches 7 bases. J lost 3 bases, V lost 1 base, and 9 bases had no gene match. The CDR3 is 15 amino acids. Germline lookup yields CDR1 GTSNPN and CDR2 SVGIG (reference sequence). CDR3 amino acids: CAWSGDGTTFYEQYF. CDR3 sequence (DNA): TGTGCCTGGAGTGGAGATGGGACTACTTTCTACGAGCAGTACTTC.

Points on this clonotype: At one end, the junction sequence differs from germline, possibly due to a read error. This chain connects TRBV6-5 to TRBJ2-7; possibly TRBD2 for D (7 bases). The CDR3 spans 14 residues. The germline V gene has CDR1 MNHEY and CDR2 SVGAGI. For the CDR3, the DNA is TGTGTCAGCAGTTATCTTGCGGGGGCCTACAAGCAGTACTTC. It codes for CVSSYLAGAYKQYF.

This clonotype was observed a handful of times. This chain links TRBV7-9 with TRBJ2-1; 11 bases are shared with TRBD2. Trimming cost V 5 bases and J 3 bases; bases outside gene matches: 9. The germline gives CDR1 SEHNR, CDR2 FQNEAQ (reference sequence). The CDR3 has 17 amino acids. CDR3 loop: CASSPRLAGTLYNEQFF. CDR3 coding DNA: TGTGCCAGCAGCCCCCGACTAGCGGGGACCCTCTACAATGAGCAGTTCTTC.

This clonotype was observed a few times. The gene calls are TRBV5-4 and TRBJ2-1; D may be TRBD2 (6 bases). This CDR3 has 17 amino acids. The germline gives CDR1 SGHNT, CDR2 YYREEE (reference sequence). V lost 3 bases and J 0 bases, leaving 16 bases between the germline ends. CDR3 protein: CASSSFGAGSSYNEQFF. CDR3 sequence (DNA): TGTGCCAGCAGCTCCTTCGGGGCGGGAAGCTCCTACAATGAGCAGTTCTTC. The whole variable domain, filled in from reference TRBV5-4 and TRBJ2-1, reads ETGVTQSPTHLIKTRGQQVTLRCSSQSGHNTVSWYQQALGQGPQFIFQYYREEENGRGNFPPRFSGLQFPNYSSELNVNALELDDSALYLCASSSFGAGSSYNEQFFGPGTRLTVL.

This clonotype showed up just once. Germline and junction disagree at one end, which may indicate a read error. The chain is built from TRBV5-4 and TRBJ2-6; D unclear. CDR3 length equals 15 residues. Germline CDR1 reads SGHNT; CDR2 reads YYREEE (reference sequence). CDR3 residues: CTSSFTGSGANVLTF. CDR3 bases: TGTACCAGCAGCTTCACGGGCTCTGGGGCCAACGTCCTGACTTTC. Drawing the rest from reference TRBV5-4 and TRBJ2-6, the complete variable domain is ETGVTQSPTHLIKTRGQQVTLRCSSQSGHNTVSWYQQALGQGPQFIFQYYREEENGRGNFPPRFSGLQFPNYSSELNVNALELDDSALYLCTSSFTGSGANVLTFGAGSRLTVL.

Many counts were recorded for this clonotype. The V gene is TRBV7-8, the J gene TRBJ2-1, with 12 bases that match TRBD2. V lost 5 bases, J lost 5 bases, and 4 bases stayed unmatched. In germline, CDR1 is SGHVS, CDR2 FQNEAQ. CDR3 length: 15 residues. The CDR3 sequence is CASSLGLAGNNEQFF. In DNA, the CDR3 is TGTGCCAGCAGCCTCGGACTAGCGGGAAACAATGAGCAGTTCTTC.